The entry below gives a single TCR beta chain sequence along with its context. The target of this receptor is not known. No base qualities exist here, and no much larger clone lies one base off it. This sample was taken from a study of brain T cells in children with intractable seizures (TCRdb year 2021). General notes on the study: A NanoString immunology panel was first used to screen resected brain tissue from roughly 52 pediatric epilepsy surgery cases for immune gene transcripts. Of the 12 selected surgery cases, pre-surgery blood was also sequenced for eight, so four had brain tissue only. The research as a whole found: Viral specificity was inferred solely from CDR3 sequence similarity, and the HCMV serostatus of the patients was not known. Because sequencing depth was different between pre-surgery and post-surgery blood, clones absent from the pre-surgery sample may reflect undersampling.

The immunoSEQ assay was applied to genomic DNA to generate the TCR beta chain sequences. Regarding the original processing steps: CDR3 sequences not starting with the conserved framework cysteine at position 104 were manually removed. Clonality was calculated as one minus the normalized Shannon's Diversity Index, with values ranging from 0 (maximal diversity) to 1 (oligoclonal). Chi-squared comparison-of-proportions tests were used to check whether the frequency of the same CDR3 differed between samples, for example brain versus blood. Public clonotypes were found through immuneACCESS searches, while the VDJdb browser was used to judge similarity to known antiviral clonotypes. TCRdb's version of the immuneACCESS table is confined to in-frame rearrangements and falls short of the full clone set. An unresolved V gene accounts for under half of the shortfall where checked; the remainder is of unknown origin. V and J calls and clone size come straight from that table; D and trimming were deduced from the DNA. For this sample there are roughly 69,000 clones; 90% to 96% appear just once. Of the sample, over 0.35% falls within the top ten clones.

The time point label on this specimen signifies: resected brain tissue, or blood drawn just prior to surgery. The surgery cases showing the highest brain T cell transcript signatures were chosen for TCR beta chain sequencing of brain tissue and, when available, of blood. Patients had been treated with at least one anti-epileptic drug before surgery. TCR-sequenced patients were children with drug-resistant epilepsy due to tuberous sclerosis complex, focal cortical dysplasia, Rasmussen encephalitis or hemimegalencephaly. Blood was drawn right before the epilepsy surgery. Bulk genomic DNA was isolated from unsorted brain tissue and whole blood using the Monarch genomic DNA purification kit. The CDR3 sequence holds 16 residues, the cysteine and phenylalanine included. Only the CDR3 DNA stays, 48 bases, in frame from base 1. Trimming removed 2 bases from V and 6 bases from J; the gene matches leave 3 bases unexplained. The germline V gene sets CDR1 to ENHRY and CDR2 to SYGVKD.

Sequences were derived from peripheral blood, sampled at surgery. The TCR sequence derives from a boy younger than two with focal cortical dysplasia and intractable seizures. This sequence uses TRBV10-3 and TRBJ2-2; TRBD2 matches 13 bases in the middle. The CDR3 here reads CAISEGTSGTSGELFF. At the DNA level, the sequence is TGTGCCATCAGTGAGGGGACTAGCGGGACATCCGGGGAGCTGTTTTTT.